This T cell receptor (beta chain) was obtained from a study of tumor and adjacent non-tumor tissue in lung cancer. No cell sorting was done before RNA was extracted from the tissue. Turning to this clonotype: A read error may account for a junction end that differs from germline.

The library came from three nested PCR rounds adapted from ARM-PCR protocols. TCRdb called the multiplex PCR reads again in MiXCR, with one record for every CDR3 protein. This table has 65,000 to 95,000 distinct CDR3 sequences, roughly 80% appearing once. Germline lookup yields CDR1 SGHAT and CDR2 FQNNGV. CDR3 size: 12 residues. This sequence was found in a woman aged 45-65 years with non-small cell lung cancer. The chain uses TRBV11-2 and TRBJ2-1, with D possibly matching TRBD1 (6 bases). The sequenced sample consisted of lung tumor tissue. The CDR3 here is CASSLGHFQQFF. The CDR3 DNA sequence: TGTGCCAGTAGCTTGGGACACTTCCAGCAATTCTTC.